Included here is one T cell receptor (beta chain) sequence, with context. Sequencing used immunoSEQ multiplex PCR; TCRdb keeps in-frame clones, though not all of them. The table has approximately 120,000 clones, approximately 83% seen once. The sample is drawn from a study of blood T cell repertoires in COVID-19. This sequence was found in a man between 60 and 75 years old with acute or convalescent COVID-19. The sequenced sample consisted of peripheral blood.

The DNA for the CDR3 is TGTGCCAGCAGACAGGGGGCTGAAGCTTTCTTT. This codes for CASRQGAEAFF. The genes are TRBV28 and TRBJ1-1, with TRBD1 matching 8 bases. V trimming: 6 bases; J trimming: 6 bases; junction bases outside the gene matches: 0. Germline loops: CDR1 MDHEN, CDR2 SYDVKM. This CDR3 region has 11 residues.